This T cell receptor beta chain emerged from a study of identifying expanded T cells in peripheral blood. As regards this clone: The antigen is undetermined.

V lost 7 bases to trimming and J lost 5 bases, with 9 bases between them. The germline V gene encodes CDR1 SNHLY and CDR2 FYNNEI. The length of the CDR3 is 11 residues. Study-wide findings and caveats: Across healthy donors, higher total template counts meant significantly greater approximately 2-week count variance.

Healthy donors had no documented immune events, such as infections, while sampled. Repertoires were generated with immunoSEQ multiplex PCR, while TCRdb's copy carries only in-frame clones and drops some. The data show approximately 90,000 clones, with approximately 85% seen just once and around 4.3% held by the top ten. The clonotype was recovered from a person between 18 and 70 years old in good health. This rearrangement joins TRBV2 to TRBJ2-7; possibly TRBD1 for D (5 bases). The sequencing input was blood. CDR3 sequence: CASKQGHEQYF. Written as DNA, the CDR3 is TGTGCCAGCAAGCAGGGCCACGAGCAGTACTTC.